The text below deals with one T cell receptor (beta chain). This clonotype was observed many times. This clone's antigen is unknown. No quality values exist for individual bases; no much larger clone is one base distant. The data originate from a study of post-analysis software for immune sequencing data (dated by TCRdb to 2015 to 2017). The study in broad terms: Disease courses on record covered relapsing-remitting, secondary progressive and progressive-relapsing multiple sclerosis, though some patients had no subtype annotation. A subset of samples was prepared in parallel using single-end sample barcoding, then pooled and co-amplified after Illumina adapter ligation. The patient repertoires were compared against around eleven previously published healthy control repertoires obtained from donors aged about 6 to 25 years. What the work shows at the level of the full study, not this receptor alone: The control group was slightly older than the multiple sclerosis patient group. A few TRBV segments, including TRBV5-6, TRBV5-1 and TRBV20-1, were significantly more frequent in patients than controls. Direct clustering with F measure revealed strong co-clustering of samples prepared in the same batch, which led to a batch-effect correction. Multiple sclerosis patients had significantly lower normalized Chao1 diversity than controls, a result that suggests substantial peripheral T-cell clonal expansion.

The CDR3 covers 13 residues, taking in both the cysteine and the phenylalanine. Solely the CDR3 DNA is kept, with 39 bases framed from the first base. V lost 7 bases and J lost 0 bases; the stretch between them is 12 bases long. According to the germline V gene (reference sequence), CDR1 reads DFQATT and CDR2 reads SNEGSKA. TCR beta repertoires were profiled from peripheral blood of about a dozen young patients with multiple sclerosis to demonstrate the VDJtools post-analysis software. Multiple sclerosis patients were children and adolescents aged about 6 to 17 years. The method behind the library was PCR. Sequencing relied on an Illumina HiSeq 2500. Unique molecular identifiers were incorporated into TCR beta cDNA libraries to reduce PCR and sequencing biases. Every 1 to 10 million input T cells yielded 500,000 or so cDNA molecules, meaning each molecule approximated one T cell. The same protocol used for the earlier healthy control dataset was applied to prepare and sequence the patient libraries. Samples belonging to the same batch were prepared together, multiplexed and sequenced on a shared HiSeq lane. As for how the authors treated the data: MIGEC handled the raw barcoded reads, throwing out single-read molecular identifier groups before consensus assembly and CDR3 extraction. Clonotype tables were post-analysed with VDJtools, and diversity was normalized by down-sampling all datasets to the smallest sample size. In repertoire overlap clustering, CDR3 amino acid sequences, but not nucleotide sequences, were matched to correct batch-related cross-sample contamination. The public sequencing data were trimmed at Q25 with fastp and processed into clonotypes with MiXCR by TCRdb, which kept only in-frame beta chains. Rows merge per CDR3 protein into single entries with the most common DNA and genes. TCRdb, not the original authors, processed these V and J calls. The sample table holds about 200,000 distinct CDR3 sequences, of which approximately 28% were seen once. Approximately 3.6% of the sample goes to the ten largest clones.

Input material: blood. The chain uses TRBV20-1 and TRBJ2-5, with the identity of the D gene unclear. The TCR sequence derives from a girl aged 2 to 17 with multiple sclerosis. The DNA sequence is given as TGCAGTGTTAAGACTGAGTACCAAGAGACCCAGTACTTC. It codes for CSVKTEYQETQYF.